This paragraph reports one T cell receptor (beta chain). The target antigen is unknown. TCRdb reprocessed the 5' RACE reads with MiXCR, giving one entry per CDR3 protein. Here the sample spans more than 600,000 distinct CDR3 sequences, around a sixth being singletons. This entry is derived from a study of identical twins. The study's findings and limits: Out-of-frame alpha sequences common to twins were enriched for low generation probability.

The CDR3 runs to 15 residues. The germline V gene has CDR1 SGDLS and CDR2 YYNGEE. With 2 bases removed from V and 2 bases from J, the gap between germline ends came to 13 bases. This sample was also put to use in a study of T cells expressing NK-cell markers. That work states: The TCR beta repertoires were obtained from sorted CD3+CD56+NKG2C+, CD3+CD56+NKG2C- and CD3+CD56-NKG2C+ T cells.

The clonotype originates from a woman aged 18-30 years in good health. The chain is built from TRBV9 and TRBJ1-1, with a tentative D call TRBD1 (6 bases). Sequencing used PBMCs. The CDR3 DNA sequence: TGTGCCAGCAGCGTGGGGGGACAATTAAACACTGAAGCTTTCTTT. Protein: CASSVGGQLNTEAFF.